The table lists the clone carrying this T cell receptor (beta chain) with a few counts. Its antigen is unknown. Each molecule of TCR cDNA was tagged with one unique molecular identifier. TCRdb passed the 5' RACE reads through MiXCR, listing each CDR3 protein once. The table has roughly 4,900 distinct CDR3 sequences, approximately 12% seen once. Time point indicated: sample taken at primary tumor resection. The donors were 55 to 85 patients with non-small cell lung cancer that was early-stage and untreated. Whole RNA obtained from tumor, nontumor lung or frozen PBMC underwent sequencing without sorting. The sample comes from a study of spatial heterogeneity in lung cancer. About the research overall: Combinations of a unique TCR and a UMI were tallied in raw reads, and on average each appeared more than ten times. General study results and limits: One measure, the expanded intratumoral alpha and beta TCR count, tracked tumor mutation counts.

The CDR3 is 15 residues long. V was clipped by 6 bases and J by 4 bases; unmatched bases: 9. J is TRBJ1-3 and V is TRBV12-3 or TRBV12-4; 7 nucleotides align to TRBD1. Sequences were derived from lung tumor tissue, sampled at surgery. This clonotype was obtained from a male donor with early-stage non-small cell lung cancer. The CDR3, as DNA: TGTGCCAGCAGACCCCGACAGGGCTTAGGAAACACCATATATTTT. Translating it yields CASRPRQGLGNTIYF.